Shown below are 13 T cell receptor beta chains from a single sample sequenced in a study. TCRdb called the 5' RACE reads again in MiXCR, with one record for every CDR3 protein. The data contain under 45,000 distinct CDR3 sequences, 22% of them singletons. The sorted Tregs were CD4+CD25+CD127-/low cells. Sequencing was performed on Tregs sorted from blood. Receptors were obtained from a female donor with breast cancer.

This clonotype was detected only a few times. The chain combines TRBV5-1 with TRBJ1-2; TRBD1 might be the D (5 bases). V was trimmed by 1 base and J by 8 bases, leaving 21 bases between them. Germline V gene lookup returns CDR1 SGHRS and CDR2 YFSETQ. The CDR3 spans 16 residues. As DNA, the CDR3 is TGCGCCAGCAGCTTGTATTTATCCGGCAGGGCGGAAGGCTACACCTTC. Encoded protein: CASSLYLSGRAEGYTF.

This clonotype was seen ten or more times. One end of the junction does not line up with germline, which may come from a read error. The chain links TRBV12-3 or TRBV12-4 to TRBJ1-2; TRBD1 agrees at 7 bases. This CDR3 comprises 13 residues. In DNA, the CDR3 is TGTGCCAGCAGTTTTGGGGGACAGTCGTTCCCCCTCTTC. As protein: CASSFGGQSFPLF.

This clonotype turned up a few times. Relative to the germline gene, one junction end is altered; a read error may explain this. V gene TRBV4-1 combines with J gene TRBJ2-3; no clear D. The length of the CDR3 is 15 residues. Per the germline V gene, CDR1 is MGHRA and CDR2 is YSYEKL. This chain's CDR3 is CACSQVKMSTDTQYF. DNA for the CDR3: TGCGCCTGCAGCCAAGTCAAAATGAGCACAGATACGCAGTATTTT.

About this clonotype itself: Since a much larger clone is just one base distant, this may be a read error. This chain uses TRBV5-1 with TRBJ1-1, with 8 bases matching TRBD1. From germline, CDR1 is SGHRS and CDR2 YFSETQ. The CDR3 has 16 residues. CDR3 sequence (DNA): TGCGCCAGCAGCTTGGTTCAGGGGGCGGAGGACACTGAAACTTTCTTT. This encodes CASSLVQGAEDTETFF. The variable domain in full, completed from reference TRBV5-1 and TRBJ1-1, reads KAGVTQTPRYLIKTRGQQVTLSCSPISGHRSVSWYQQTPGQGLQFLFEYFSETQRNKGNFPGRFSGRQFSNSRSEMNVSTLELGDSALYLCASSLVQGAEDTETFFGQGTRLTVV.

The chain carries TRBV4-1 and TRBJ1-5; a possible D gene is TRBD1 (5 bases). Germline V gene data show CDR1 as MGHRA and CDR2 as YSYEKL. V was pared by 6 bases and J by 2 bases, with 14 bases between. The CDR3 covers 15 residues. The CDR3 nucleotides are TGCGCCAGCAGTCTCAGGGTGAGAGGCAATCAGCCCCAGCATTTT. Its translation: CASSLRVRGNQPQHF.

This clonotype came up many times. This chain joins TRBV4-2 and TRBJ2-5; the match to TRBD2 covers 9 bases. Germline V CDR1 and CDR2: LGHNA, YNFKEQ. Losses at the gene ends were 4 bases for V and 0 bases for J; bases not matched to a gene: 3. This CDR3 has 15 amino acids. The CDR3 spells CASSLASGNQETQYF. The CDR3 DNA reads TGTGCCAGCAGCCTCGCTAGCGGGAACCAAGAGACCCAGTACTTC.

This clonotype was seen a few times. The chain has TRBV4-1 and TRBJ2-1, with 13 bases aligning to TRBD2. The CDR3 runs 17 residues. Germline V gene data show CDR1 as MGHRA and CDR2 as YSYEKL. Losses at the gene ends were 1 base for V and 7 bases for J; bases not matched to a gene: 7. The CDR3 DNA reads TGCGCCAGCAGCCAAGGCTCCGGGACTAGCGGGACAAATGAGCAGTTCTTC. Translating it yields CASSQGSGTSGTNEQFF.

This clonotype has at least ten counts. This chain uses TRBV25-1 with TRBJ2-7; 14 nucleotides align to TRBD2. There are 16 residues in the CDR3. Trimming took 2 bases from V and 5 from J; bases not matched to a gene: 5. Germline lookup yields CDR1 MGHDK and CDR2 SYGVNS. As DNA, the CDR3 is TGTGCCAGCAGTGAACAGGGACTAGCGGGAGTGCACGAGCAGTACTTC. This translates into CASSEQGLAGVHEQYF.

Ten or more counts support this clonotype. CDR3 bases: TGCGCCAGCAGCCACCTACAGACTAGCGGACAAGAGACCCAGTACTTC. Protein sequence: CASSHLQTSGQETQYF. This rearrangement joins TRBV4-1 to TRBJ2-5; TRBD2 aligns across 9 bases. J was trimmed by 2 bases and V by 3 bases; bases with no gene match: 7. CDR1 and CDR2 (germline): MGHRA, YSYEKL. The CDR3 length is 16 residues.

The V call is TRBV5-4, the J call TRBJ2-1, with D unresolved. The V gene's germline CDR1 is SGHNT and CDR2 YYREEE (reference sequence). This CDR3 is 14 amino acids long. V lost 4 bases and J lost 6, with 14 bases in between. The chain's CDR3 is CASSKILVANEQFF. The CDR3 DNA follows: TGTGCCAGCAGCAAAATCTTGGTGGCCAATGAGCAGTTCTTC.

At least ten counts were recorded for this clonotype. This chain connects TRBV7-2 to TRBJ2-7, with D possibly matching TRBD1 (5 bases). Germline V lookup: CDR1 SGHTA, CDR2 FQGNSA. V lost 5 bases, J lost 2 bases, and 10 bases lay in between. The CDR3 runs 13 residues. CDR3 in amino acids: CASSETAAYEQYF. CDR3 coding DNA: TGTGCCAGCAGCGAGACAGCAGCCTACGAGCAGTACTTC.

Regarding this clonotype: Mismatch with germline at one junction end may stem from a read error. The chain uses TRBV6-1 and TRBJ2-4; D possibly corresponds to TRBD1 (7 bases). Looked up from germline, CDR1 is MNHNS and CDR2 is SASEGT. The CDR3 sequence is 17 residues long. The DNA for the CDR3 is TGTGCCAGCAGTGAACGGGGGACAGATCTAGCCAAAAGCATTCAGTACTTC. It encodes CASSERGTDLAKSIQYF.

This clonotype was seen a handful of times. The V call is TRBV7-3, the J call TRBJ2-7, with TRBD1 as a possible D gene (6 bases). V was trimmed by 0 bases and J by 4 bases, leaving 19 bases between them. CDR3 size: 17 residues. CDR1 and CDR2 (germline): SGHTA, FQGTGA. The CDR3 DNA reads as TGTGCCAGCAGCTTAACCGCACAGGGAGCCGGGAAGTACGAGCAGTACTTC. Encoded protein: CASSLTAQGAGKYEQYF.